This record covers a single TCR beta chain. Its matching antigen is unknown. The source of the sample is a study of identical twins. Whole-study findings and limits: The analysis was cross-sectional rather than longitudinal within donors. Beta out-of-frame twin sharing showed a weaker excess. Beta clonotypes that were abundant in cord blood contained fewer insertions, a pattern absent from memory repertoires.

Every donor was a healthy Caucasian. Trimming cost V 4 bases and J 0 bases; bases outside gene matches: 4. The CDR3 is made up of 14 amino acids. Germline CDR1 SQVTM, CDR2 ANQGSEA. TCRdb processed the 5' RACE reads anew with MiXCR; each CDR3 protein has one entry. This table holds hundreds of thousands of distinct CDR3 sequences, roughly 7% found once. This sample was also put to use in a study of yellow fever vaccine responses in identical twins.

The TCR originated in a woman between 18 and 30 years old in good health. Sequenced: memory (CD45RO+) T cells sorted from blood. The genes are TRBV29-1 and TRBJ2-7; 9 nucleotides match TRBD2. The CDR3 reads CSVVGREGSYEQYF. CDR3 sequence (DNA): TGCAGCGTTGTGGGGCGGGAGGGCTCCTACGAGCAGTACTTC.